One TCR beta chain is described in this entry. The data stem from a study of blood T cell repertoires in COVID-19. Across the study: The United States, Italy and Spain supplied acute and convalescent COVID-19 samples. From T cells, B-cell-depleted T cells, or PBMCs came the material, which was cDNA or gDNA.

Under the authors' procedure: Counts of nucleated cells, estimated from reference gene primer amplification, were obtained. Generated by immunoSEQ multiplex PCR, the TCRdb table keeps only in-frame clones and is missing some. That table supplies the V and J calls and clone size; D and trimming were determined from the DNA. The sample carries around 250,000 clones, approximately 80% recorded once. The CDR3 covers 15 residues. Germline loops: CDR1 MNHEY, CDR2 SVGEGT. The V gene end was trimmed by 2 bases and the J gene end by 4 bases; junction bases not matched to a gene: 4. This receptor was obtained from a human donor in a cohort sampled during active COVID-19. Sequencing input: peripheral blood. This rearrangement joins TRBV6-2 or TRBV6-3 to TRBJ2-1; 8 positions agree with TRBD1. Here the CDR3 reads CASSYPGQVYNEQFF. The CDR3 nucleotides are TGTGCCAGCAGTTACCCGGGACAGGTGTACAATGAGCAGTTCTTC.